The 23 T cell receptor beta chains below come from one sample, sequenced in a study of blood T cells in healthy people across ages. PCR was performed a second time for about 7 to 11 cycles using a sample-barcoded 5' primer and a J-beta primer mix. Each CDR3 protein is one row after TCRdb ran MiXCR on the 5' RACE reads. Of about 800,000 distinct CDR3 sequences in the sample, around 45% are singletons; the top ten hold around 18%. The sequenced material came from blood. The receptors here all came from a man older than 75 in good health.

The chain employs TRBV20-1 and TRBJ2-4; D is ambiguous. V lost 0 bases, J lost 0 bases, and 9 bases lay in between. CDR3 length: 15 residues. Per the germline V gene, CDR1 is DFQATT and CDR2 is SNEGSKA (reference sequence). The CDR3 coding sequence is TGCAGTGCTAGAGAGGGCACCCTAGCCAAAAACATTCAGTACTTC. Amino acid sequence: CSAREGTLAKNIQYF.

This rearrangement joins TRBV28 to TRBJ2-7; D is unresolved. V was trimmed by 5 bases and J by 7 bases, leaving 18 bases between them. The germline V gene has CDR1 MDHEN and CDR2 SYDVKM. The CDR3 is made up of 14 amino acids. Here the CDR3 DNA reads TGTGCCAGCAGTCCGGCGCGAGTTGGCGGTGAGCAGTACTTC. This sequence encodes CASSPARVGGEQYF.

This clonotype was found a few times. The chain couples TRBV12-3 or TRBV12-4 to TRBJ2-1; 9 bases line up with TRBD1. This CDR3 has 15 amino acids. The trim removed 4 bases at V and 3 bases at J, leaving 4 bases unmatched. The CDR3 DNA is TGTGCCAGCAGTTCCGGGACAGGGCTCTACAATGAGCAGTTCTTC. It translates to CASSSGTGLYNEQFF.

This clonotype was found many times. This chain links TRBV28 with TRBJ1-2; D is possibly TRBD1 (5 bases). This CDR3 has 14 residues. Germline CDR1 MDHEN, CDR2 SYDVKM. Deletions cut 3 bases from V and 2 bases from J, with 10 bases between. This CDR3 is CASSFETENYGYTF. The CDR3 DNA follows: TGTGCCAGCAGTTTTGAGACAGAAAACTATGGCTACACCTTC.

The chain links TRBV5-1 to TRBJ1-1; D ambiguous. Per the germline V gene, CDR1 is SGHRS and CDR2 is YFSETQ. Trimming left V 2 bases short and J 4 bases short, with 12 bases between. This CDR3 is 14 amino acids long. The CDR3 nucleotides read TGCGCCAGCAGCTTTCAAGTCGTGGGCACTGAAGCTTTCTTT. Amino acids: CASSFQVVGTEAFF.

This clonotype was detected once. One end of the junction varies from germline; a read error may be responsible. V usage is TRBV18 and J usage is TRBJ1-6; D remains unclear. Germline assignment: CDR1 KGHSH and CDR2 LQKENI. This CDR3 region has 14 residues. This CDR3 is CASSPNSSNSPPHF. The CDR3 DNA sequence: TGTGCCAGCTCACCCAACAGTTCTAATTCACCCCCCCACTTT.

This chain connects TRBV12-3 or TRBV12-4 to TRBJ2-7; 13 bases line up with TRBD2. V lost 6 bases to trimming and J lost 3 bases; unmatched junction nucleotides: 8. The CDR3 has 16 residues. In DNA form, the CDR3 reads TGTGCCAGCAGCCGTAGACTAGCGGGAGGTTACTACGAGCAGTACTTC. This codes for CASSRRLAGGYYEQYF.

The rearrangement uses TRBV15 and TRBJ2-1, with D hard to call. Trimming left V 0 bases short and J 3 bases short, with 9 bases between. The CDR3 length is 15 residues. Germline V gives CDR1 LNHNV, CDR2 YYDKDF (reference sequence). CDR3 sequence (DNA): TGTGCCACCAGCAGAGATTCACGCGGCTACAATGAGCAGTTCTTC. Encoded protein: CATSRDSRGYNEQFF. Supplemented by reference TRBV15 and TRBJ2-1, the full variable domain reads DAMVIQNPRYQVTQFGKPVTLSCSQTLNHNVMYWYQQKSSQAPKLLFHYYDKDFNNEADTPDNFQSRRPNTSFCFLDIRSPGLGDTAMYLCATSRDSRGYNEQFFGPGTRLTVL.

J is TRBJ2-1 and V is TRBV27; D might be TRBD1 (6 bases). Trimming removed 7 bases at V and 10 bases at J, with 17 bases between. This CDR3 has 13 residues. Germline-derived CDR1 and CDR2 are MNHEY and SMNVEV (reference sequence). The CDR3 region is CASTQGMAREQFF. DNA of the CDR3: TGTGCCAGCACCCAGGGGATGGCCAGAGAGCAGTTCTTC.

This clonotype was picked up a small number of times. V and J are TRBV30 and TRBJ1-1; D is uncertain. V was shortened by 4 bases and J by 0 bases, with 9 bases between the two germline ends. This CDR3 comprises 13 residues. Looked up from germline, CDR1 is GTSNPN and CDR2 is SVGIG (reference sequence). In DNA, the CDR3 is TGTGCCTGGACACAGCAGATGAACACTGAAGCTTTCTTT. This sequence encodes CAWTQQMNTEAFF.

The rearrangement links TRBV5-1 to TRBJ1-1; maybe TRBD1 (5 bases). V lost 0 bases and J 5 bases, leaving 11 bases between the germline ends. The CDR3 length is 14 residues. Germline values: CDR1 SGHRS, CDR2 YFSETQ. The CDR3 region is CASSLVGAETEAFF. CDR3 nucleotide sequence: TGCGCCAGCAGCTTGGTAGGGGCTGAAACTGAAGCTTTCTTT.

The chain carries TRBV5-1 and TRBJ2-5, with 8 nucleotides matching TRBD2. V shed 1 base and J 1 base; nucleotides not matched to a gene: 3. Germline V gives CDR1 SGHRS, CDR2 YFSETQ. The CDR3 is 15 amino acids. The chain's CDR3 is CASSLSGSTQETQYF. In DNA form, the CDR3 reads TGCGCCAGCAGCTTGAGCGGGAGTACCCAAGAGACCCAGTACTTC. Full variable domain (remainder filled in from reference TRBV5-1 and TRBJ2-5): KAGVTQTPRYLIKTRGQQVTLSCSPISGHRSVSWYQQTPGQGLQFLFEYFSETQRNKGNFPGRFSGRQFSNSRSEMNVSTLELGDSALYLCASSLSGSTQETQYFGPGTRLLVL.

This clonotype showed up just once. The chain joins TRBV7-3 to TRBJ1-2; D gene ambiguous. The CDR3 runs 13 residues. Trimming removed 4 bases at V and 1 base at J, with 7 bases between. CDR1 is SGHTA and CDR2 is FQGTGA in the germline V gene. CDR3: CASSSGSNYGYTF. The DNA for the CDR3 is TGTGCCAGCAGCTCGGGGAGTAACTATGGCTACACCTTC.

This clonotype was detected only a few times. The chain recombines TRBV5-1 with TRBJ2-2; possible D gene TRBD1, 6 bases. The CDR3 is made up of 16 amino acids. V was clipped by 3 bases and J by 5 bases, with 17 bases between them. Germline values: CDR1 SGHRS, CDR2 YFSETQ. In DNA form, the CDR3 reads TGCGCCAGCAGCTCTGCACAGGGCCCCCCGACCGGGGAGCTGTTTTTT. Translation gives CASSSAQGPPTGELFF. Using reference TRBV5-1 and TRBJ2-2 for the parts outside the CDR3, the full variable domain is KAGVTQTPRYLIKTRGQQVTLSCSPISGHRSVSWYQQTPGQGLQFLFEYFSETQRNKGNFPGRFSGRQFSNSRSEMNVSTLELGDSALYLCASSSAQGPPTGELFFGEGSRLTVL.

The chain recombines TRBV7-2 with TRBJ2-5; 7 positions match TRBD2. This CDR3 spans 16 amino acids. J was trimmed by 5 bases and V by 1 base; bases with no gene match: 10. CDR1 and CDR2 (germline): SGHTA, FQGNSA. The CDR3 DNA reads as TGTGCCAGCAGCTTAGGACTAGCCCCCGGGGGGGAGACCCAGTACTTC. Its protein is CASSLGLAPGGETQYF.

The chain carries TRBV20-1 and TRBJ1-4; D call uncertain. CDR1 is DFQATT, CDR2 SNEGSKA, per germline (reference sequence). This CDR3 contains 15 residues. Trimming took off 6 bases at V and 3 bases at J, with 17 bases between the two ends. The CDR3 DNA follows: TGCAGTGCCCCGAAGGGCGGGGTCTCTAATGAAAAACTGTTTTTT. It yields the protein CSAPKGGVSNEKLFF.

This chain joins TRBV6-6 and TRBJ2-1; 12 nucleotides agree with TRBD2. After removal of 6 bases from V and 9 bases from J, the junction contained 9 bases not matched to a gene. The CDR3 covers 15 residues. Looked up from germline, CDR1 is MNHNY and CDR2 is SVGAGI (reference sequence). The CDR3 DNA is TGTGCCAGCAGCGATGGACTAGCGGGATCTGGTGAGCAGTTCTTC. Translating it yields CASSDGLAGSGEQFF.

CDR3 DNA sequence: TGTGCTAGTGGTCCAGGACAGGGCACAGATACGCAGTATTTT. Its protein product is CASGPGQGTDTQYF. This chain links TRBV12-5 with TRBJ2-3; 7 bases fit TRBD1. This CDR3 is 14 amino acids long. V shed 5 bases and J 1 base; nucleotides not matched to a gene: 3. Germline loops: CDR1 LGHNT, CDR2 FRNRAP.

V usage is TRBV20-1 and J usage is TRBJ2-1, with D hard to call. This CDR3 region has 14 residues. Germline lookup yields CDR1 DFQATT and CDR2 SNEGSKA (reference sequence). The CDR3 spells CSSSDGTSYNEQFF. The CDR3 DNA is TGCAGCTCCTCGGACGGCACCTCCTACAATGAGCAGTTCTTC.

V usage is TRBV20-1 and J usage is TRBJ1-1; 9 nucleotides match TRBD1. CDR1 is DFQATT and CDR2 is SNEGSKA in the germline V gene (reference sequence). J gave up 0 bases and V 7 bases, and 3 bases lay outside the gene matches. The CDR3 length is 13 residues. DNA of the CDR3: TGCAGTGTTAGGACAGGGGTGAACACTGAAGCTTTCTTT. This translates into CSVRTGVNTEAFF.

To note about this clonotype: This could be a read error, since a much larger clone is one nucleotide away. The V gene is TRBV6-2 or TRBV6-3, the J gene TRBJ2-3, with TRBD2 matching 9 bases. CDR1 is MNHEY and CDR2 is SVGEGT in the germline V gene. With 5 bases clipped from V and 5 bases from J, the junction kept 8 bases outside the gene matches. The CDR3 totals 15 residues. The CDR3 DNA sequence: TGTGCCAGCAGTCCAGCGGGAGGAGCAAGAGATACGCAGTATTTT. It is translated as CASSPAGGARDTQYF.

The chain links TRBV6-6 to TRBJ2-5; 9 bases match TRBD2. Germline CDR1 reads MNHNY; CDR2 reads SVGAGI (reference sequence). This CDR3 region has 17 residues. V lost 5 bases to trimming and J lost 11 bases; unmatched junction nucleotides: 21. The CDR3 here is CASSPVFGREGGNEQYF. The CDR3, as DNA: TGTGCCAGCAGTCCCGTGTTTGGGCGGGAGGGGGGAAATGAGCAGTACTTC.

V is TRBV6-1 and J is TRBJ2-3, with TRBD2 identical over 10 bases. Looked up from germline, CDR1 is MNHNS and CDR2 is SASEGT. Germline trimming cut 6 bases from V and 4 bases from J; bases unmatched to any gene: 19. The CDR3 length is 19 residues. CDR3 nucleotides: TGTGCCAGCAGCCGTTTATATAGCGGGGGGAGTAAGAGCGCAGATACGCAGTATTTT. Its protein product is CASSRLYSGGSKSADTQYF.